These 12 T cell receptor beta chains were all obtained from the same sample, sequenced in a study of T-cell reconstitution after alpha-beta-depleted transplantation in children. Unique molecular identifiers were incorporated when the TCRbeta library was constructed. TCRdb passed the PCR reads through MiXCR, listing each CDR3 protein once. The sample records 480,000 or so distinct CDR3 sequences, 8% to 11% being singletons. The source was PBMCs, collected before TCRalphabeta/CD19-depleted stem cell transplant. These receptors came from a child aged 2-9 years with inherited bone marrow failure, due to receive a stem cell transplant.

In this sample, this clonotype turned up many times. The chain is built from TRBV7-2 and TRBJ2-1, with TRBD1 as a possible D gene (5 bases). The CDR3 consists of 13 residues. Germline CDR1 SGHTA, CDR2 FQGNSA. Trimming left V 4 bases short and J 6 bases short, with 10 bases between. CDR3 in DNA: TGTGCCAGCAGCTCCCATAGGGGCAATGAGCAGTTCTTC. Its translation is CASSSHRGNEQFF.

This clonotype has a count of ten or more. V usage is TRBV13 and J usage is TRBJ1-6; no reliable D call. This CDR3 contains 15 residues. Germline lookup yields CDR1 PRHDT and CDR2 FYEKMQ (reference sequence). Trimming took off 2 bases at V and 10 bases at J, with 15 bases between the two ends. DNA of the CDR3: TGTGCCAGCAGCTTACGAATAGGGAAGAGATCACCCCTCCACTTT. It translates to CASSLRIGKRSPLHF.

This clonotype was counted at least ten times. The chain is built from TRBV20-1 and TRBJ2-3; D remains ambiguous. Trimming stripped 5 bases from V and 0 bases from J, with 9 bases between. CDR3 length: 13 amino acids. Germline CDR1 is DFQATT and CDR2 is SNEGSKA (reference sequence). The CDR3 here is CSAYSSSTDTQYF. The CDR3 nucleotides are TGCAGTGCTTACTCCTCTAGCACAGATACGCAGTATTTT.

This clonotype was found many times. The chain carries TRBV28 and TRBJ2-1; 8 bases align to TRBD2. V was clipped by 2 bases and J by 3 bases; unmatched bases: 3. CDR3 size: 15 residues. Looked up from germline, CDR1 is MDHEN and CDR2 is SYDVKM. CDR3 DNA: TGTGCCAGCAGTTTAAGCGGGAGAGGCTACAATGAGCAGTTCTTC. As protein: CASSLSGRGYNEQFF.

There are many counts of this clonotype. This chain uses TRBV15 with TRBJ1-5, with unresolved D. The CDR3 is 14 amino acids. V was trimmed by 0 bases and J by 11 bases, leaving 14 bases between them. Per the germline V gene, CDR1 is LNHNV and CDR2 is YYDKDF (reference sequence). CDR3 in amino acids: CATSRERPSYSQHF. The CDR3 DNA sequence: TGTGCCACCAGCAGAGAGAGGCCTTCCTATTCCCAGCATTTT.

J is TRBJ2-2 and V is TRBV7-9; D possibly uses TRBD1 or TRBD2 (5 bases each). V gave up 3 bases and J gave up 7 bases, with 18 bases separating them. The CDR3 is 16 amino acids. Germline V gives CDR1 SEHNR, CDR2 FQNEAQ (reference sequence). Here the CDR3 DNA reads TGTGCCAGCAGCTTTCGGGACGGCACGCTGGGCGGGGAGCTGTTTTTT. Protein sequence: CASSFRDGTLGGELFF.

The CDR3 nucleotides are TGCGCCAGCACCATTCGGGGGAGCGCAGAGACCCAGTACTTC. Translating gives CASTIRGSAETQYF. This rearrangement joins TRBV23-1 to TRBJ2-5; possible D gene TRBD2, 6 bases. TRBV23-1 is marked as an open reading frame, function uncertain. V was shortened by 7 bases and J by 4 bases, with 16 bases between the two germline ends. CDR3 length: 14 amino acids.

In its sample, this clonotype was seen a few times. The chain links TRBV9 to TRBJ1-3; no reliable D call. Germline loops: CDR1 SGDLS, CDR2 YYNGEE. Trimming removed 7 bases at V and 0 bases at J, with 11 bases between. The CDR3 runs to 14 residues. CDR3 DNA: TGTGCCAGCTCGACACAGAGCTCTGGAAACACCATATATTTT. Translation: CASSTQSSGNTIYF. Drawing the rest from reference TRBV9 and TRBJ1-3, the complete variable domain is DSGVTQTPKHLITATGQRVTLRCSPRSGDLSVYWYQQSLDQGLQFLIQYYNGEERAKGNILERFSAQQFPDLHSELNLSSLELGDSALYFCASSTQSSGNTIYFGEGSWLTVV.

The chain recombines TRBV18 with TRBJ1-3; D is unresolved. Trimming pared 1 base from V and 0 bases from J, leaving 4 bases between. The CDR3 runs to 14 residues. The germline V gene encodes CDR1 KGHSH and CDR2 LQKENI. The CDR3: CASSPQASGNTIYF. The CDR3 bases are TGTGCCAGCTCACCACAGGCCTCTGGAAACACCATATATTTT.

This clonotype was detected many times. The chain uses TRBV12-3 or TRBV12-4 and TRBJ1-1; no reliable D call. Trimming pared 3 bases from V and 3 bases from J, leaving 5 bases between. The CDR3 runs 12 residues. Here the CDR3 reads CASSFGHTEAFF. CDR3 coding DNA: TGTGCCAGCAGTTTCGGCCACACTGAAGCTTTCTTT.

This clonotype has a count of ten or more. This chain uses TRBV28 with TRBJ2-7; D perhaps matches TRBD1 (6 bases). There are 13 residues in the CDR3. V lost 8 bases and J lost 2, with 13 bases in between. The germline gives CDR1 MDHEN, CDR2 SYDVKM. The CDR3 loop reads CASGRTGTYEQYF. Here the CDR3 DNA reads TGTGCCAGCGGACGAACAGGGACCTACGAGCAGTACTTC.

Ten or more counts support this clonotype. The chain uses TRBV5-5 and TRBJ1-4; tentatively, D is TRBD1 (6 bases). The CDR3 covers 14 residues. V was shortened by 3 bases and J by 6 bases, with 12 bases between the two germline ends. Germline V gene sequence: CDR1 SGHKS, CDR2 YYEKEE (reference sequence). CDR3 nucleotides: TGTGCCAGCAGCTACCGGACAGCCGATGAAAAACTGTTTTTT. Residues: CASSYRTADEKLFF.